The rows below give T cell receptor beta chains drawn from one sample of a study of blood T cell repertoires in COVID-19. Sequencing used immunoSEQ multiplex PCR; TCRdb keeps in-frame clones, though not all of them. The table has over 200,000 clones, 75% to 90% seen once. Specimen: peripheral blood. The receptors originated from a human donor in a cohort sampled during active COVID-19. CDR3s include the opening cysteine and the closing phenylalanine or tryptophan. Rows give clone size only sometimes, using once, few, many, or a class for an expanded clone.

TRBV19	TRBJ2-3	-	CASSDSGTDTQYF
TRBV9	TRBJ2-1	-	CASSVPDGTSGRASMGSNEQFF
TRBV3-1/TRBV3-2	TRBJ2-2	-	CASGLAGTTGELFF
TRBV9	TRBJ1-2	-	CASKGDGYGYTF
TRBV18	TRBJ1-6	-	CASSLGTGRGSPLHF
TRBV3-1/TRBV3-2	TRBJ1-1	once	CASSQVLSGEAFF
TRBV27	TRBJ2-7	few	CASSYDISYEQYF
TRBV30	TRBJ2-7	-	CAWSTTGGHEQYF
TRBV19	TRBJ1-2	-	CASRDIRTAANYGYTF
TRBV30	TRBJ2-5	-	CAWSGGGLPLGKTQYF
TRBV27	TRBJ1-6	few	CASSSSGGYNSPLHF
TRBV7-6	TRBJ1-2	-	CASSLVAGGQSNYGYTF
TRBV6-5	TRBJ1-2	-	CATSTQGNFNYGYTF
TRBV7-9	TRBJ1-1	few	CASSLPGQGIEAFF
TRBV5-8	TRBJ1-2	-	CASSLLGGPNYGYTF
TRBV9	TRBJ2-1	-	CASSASLAGTYNEQFF
TRBV29-1	TRBJ2-6	-	CSVFSSGANVLTF
TRBV27	TRBJ1-4	few	CASSFRDPVNEKLFF
TRBV5-1	TRBJ1-5	-	CASSLGTGGSQPQHF
TRBV6-5	TRBJ2-7	-	CASRLEADTYEQYF
TRBV11-2	TRBJ2-5	-	CASSLAGTSSPWETQYF
TRBV7-9	TRBJ1-4	-	CASSLEGWAGKLFF
TRBV27	TRBJ2-7	-	CASSPGLAPEQYF
TRBV28	TRBJ2-7	-	CASSSPGQGTNYEQYF
TRBV6-2/TRBV6-3	TRBJ2-7	-	CASSWPGQSYEQYF
TRBV5-5	TRBJ2-7	-	CASSSDPGLAGGRYEQYF
TRBV6-5	TRBJ1-5	-	CASSQAFNQPQHF
TRBV19	TRBJ2-7	-	CASSTSSGPTYEQYF
TRBV7-2	TRBJ2-7	few	CASSRTSGTPYEQYF
TRBV10-3	TRBJ2-7	-	CAISEPERPTYEQYF
TRBV11-2	TRBJ2-7	many	CASSRTTGTISYEQYF
TRBV7-2	TRBJ1-5	-	CASSSGGAGGYQPQHF
TRBV4-2	TRBJ1-2	few	CASSQLGGSDGYTF
TRBV20-1	TRBJ2-1	-	CSASRGGGRAYNEQFF
TRBV5-1	TRBJ2-7	few	CASSLSSQGLGEQYF
TRBV19	TRBJ2-3	-	CASSIPGQGYSDTQYF
TRBV28	TRBJ2-7	-	CASSLGPGQGARDF
TRBV7-8	TRBJ2-7	-	CASSYYYEQYF
TRBV24-1	TRBJ2-3	-	CATSDPGGSAESTDTQYF
TRBV29-1	TRBJ1-2	few	CSVWTGPGYTF
TRBV30	TRBJ2-7	few	CAWSGRLPLGAYF